Following are 18 T cell receptor beta chains from one sample sequenced in a study of cytomegalovirus exposure and HLA in healthy donors (dated by TCRdb to about 2017). Libraries were prepared through the immunoSEQ multiplex PCR assay. A mixture of 60 forward primers for TCR Vbeta segments and 13 reverse primers for TCR Jbeta segments was used in the multiplex PCR. TCRdb holds this immuneACCESS table with in-frame rearrangements only. Some clones are missing; in checked studies, unresolved V genes explain under half, and the rest has no known cause. The sample table records 60,000 to 100,000 clones. The ten largest clones add up to approximately 4.3% of the sample. The specimen was PBMCs. These receptors were taken from a man aged 25-40 years in good health and CMV-seronegative.

The chain has TRBV9 and TRBJ2-7, with 8 nucleotides matching TRBD1. The CDR3 totals 14 residues. The V segment lost 1 base and the J segment 5 bases; nucleotides outside the gene matches: 5. Germline V gives CDR1 SGDLS, CDR2 YYNGEE. CDR3 loop: CASSVSPTGDEQYF. The CDR3 DNA follows: TGTGCCAGCAGCGTATCTCCGACAGGGGACGAGCAGTACTTC.

The V call is TRBV19, the J call TRBJ1-4; no clear D gene. The CDR3 contains 14 residues. Germline lookup yields CDR1 LNHDA and CDR2 SQIVND (reference sequence). Trimming took off 3 bases at V and 3 bases at J, with 8 bases between the two ends. DNA of the CDR3: TGTGCCAGTAGTATCCCCCGGGCTAATGAAAAACTGTTTTTT. This codes for CASSIPRANEKLFF.

The chain couples TRBV29-1 to TRBJ1-2, with a possible D match to TRBD1 (5 bases). The CDR3 spans 16 residues. Per germline, CDR1 SQVTM and CDR2 ANQGSEA. Trimming shortened V by 3 bases and J by 0 bases, and 17 bases separated the two germline ends. CDR3 protein: CSVDSGVTLANYGYTF. The CDR3, as DNA: TGCAGCGTTGACTCGGGGGTTACTCTAGCTAACTATGGCTACACCTTC.

CDR3: CASSLVASGLNEQFF. DNA for the CDR3: TGCGCCAGCAGCTTGGTGGCTAGCGGACTCAATGAGCAGTTCTTC. The genes are TRBV5-1 and TRBJ2-1; 7 positions agree with TRBD2. CDR3 length: 15 amino acids. The J segment lost 6 bases and the V segment lost 0 bases, leaving 6 bases of the junction unmatched. Germline V gives CDR1 SGHRS, CDR2 YFSETQ.

Written as DNA, the CDR3 is TGTGCCAGCAGTGTACTAGCGGGTTACAATGAGCAGTTCTTC. Protein: CASSVLAGYNEQFF. The chain links TRBV2 to TRBJ2-1; 9 nucleotides align to TRBD2. V shed 4 bases, J shed 4 bases, and the junction held 2 bases outside the gene matches. CDR1 and CDR2 from the germline V gene are SNHLY and FYNNEI. The CDR3 length is 14 residues.

This rearrangement joins TRBV7-6 to TRBJ1-6; 10 positions agree with TRBD1. The CDR3 runs to 16 residues. V lost 1 base to trimming and J lost 10 bases; unmatched junction nucleotides: 7. Germline V gene sequence: CDR1 SGHVS, CDR2 FNYEAQ. This CDR3 is CASSLGGTGAHSPLHF. The CDR3 nucleotides are TGTGCCAGCAGCTTAGGGGGGACAGGGGCTCACTCACCCCTCCACTTT.

The chain employs TRBV5-1 and TRBJ2-4; possibly TRBD1 for D (7 bases). Germline V CDR1 and CDR2: SGHRS, YFSETQ. The CDR3 contains 14 residues. V shed 8 bases and J shed 8 bases, with 20 bases lying between them. CDR3 in amino acids: CARLTGEVGDIQYF. DNA of the CDR3: TGCGCCAGACTAACAGGGGAGGTTGGGGACATTCAGTACTTC.

V gene TRBV7-2 combines with J gene TRBJ2-7; 8 bases are a match to TRBD2. V was clipped by 4 bases and J by 7 bases; unmatched bases: 9. The CDR3 loop spans 14 amino acids. CDR1 SGHTA and CDR2 FQGNSA come from the germline V gene. The CDR3 nucleotides read TGTGCCAGCAGCTACTGGGGGACTAGGGGTGAGCAGTACTTC. Translating it yields CASSYWGTRGEQYF.

The rearrangement uses TRBV9 and TRBJ1-4; 8 nucleotides line up with TRBD1. V lost 0 bases and J lost 7; bases outside the gene matches: 5. There are 15 residues in the CDR3. CDR1 and CDR2 from the germline V gene are SGDLS and YYNGEE. Written as DNA, the CDR3 is TGTGCCAGCAGCGTAGTTGGCAGGGGGCGTGAAAAACTGTTTTTT. This sequence encodes CASSVVGRGREKLFF.

The rearrangement uses TRBV4-1 and TRBJ2-4, with TRBD2 matching over 9 bases. The germline V gene encodes CDR1 MGHRA and CDR2 YSYEKL. The CDR3 has 18 amino acids. V trimming: 1 base; J trimming: 3 bases; junction bases outside the gene matches: 10. The CDR3 sequence is CASSQGSQREALKNIQYF. The CDR3 DNA is TGCGCCAGCAGCCAAGGCTCGCAGCGGGAGGCCCTCAAAAACATTCAGTACTTC.

V usage is TRBV6-5 and J usage is TRBJ1-2, with D possibly being TRBD1 (5 bases). Germline V gene data show CDR1 as MNHEY and CDR2 as SVGAGI. This CDR3 spans 13 amino acids. Trimming pared 0 bases from V and 5 bases from J, leaving 7 bases between. CDR3 sequence (DNA): TGTGCCAGCAGTTACTCCAGGGCATATGGCTACACCTTC. It yields the protein CASSYSRAYGYTF.

The CDR3 bases are TGTGCCAGCAGCCTGAGGATAGAGGGGGTTCGGGGCTACACCTTC. Residues: CASSLRIEGVRGYTF. The rearrangement links TRBV5-4 to TRBJ1-2; the D gene is possibly TRBD1 (6 bases). V lost 4 bases and J lost 8, with 21 bases in between. The germline V gene encodes CDR1 SGHNT and CDR2 YYREEE (reference sequence). This CDR3 comprises 15 residues.

The chain has TRBV6-1 and TRBJ1-2, with TRBD1 identical over 8 bases. This CDR3 has 16 residues. J lost 5 bases, V lost 1 base, and 9 bases had no gene match. The germline CDR1 and CDR2 sequences are MNHNS and SASEGT. This chain's CDR3 is CASSEGVSGQAYGYTF. The CDR3 region has the DNA TGTGCCAGCAGTGAAGGGGTCTCGGGACAGGCTTATGGCTACACCTTC.

V is TRBV5-1 and J is TRBJ2-2, with D possibly being TRBD1 (6 bases). Germline CDR1 reads SGHRS; CDR2 reads YFSETQ. CDR3 size: 17 residues. V dropped 3 bases and J dropped 3 bases, with 18 bases sitting between them. CDR3 sequence reads: CASSWGPAWGDTGELFF. The CDR3 coding sequence is TGCGCCAGCAGCTGGGGGCCGGCTTGGGGCGACACCGGGGAGCTGTTTTTT.

The chain employs TRBV5-4 and TRBJ2-5; 9 bases agree with TRBD1. V was clipped by 6 bases and J by 5 bases; unmatched bases: 8. The CDR3 is 14 residues long. Looked up from germline, CDR1 is SGHNT and CDR2 is YYREEE (reference sequence). The CDR3 DNA follows: TGTGCCAGCACCCCAACAGGGGGCCTGGAGACCCAGTACTTC. Its protein product is CASTPTGGLETQYF.

The genes are TRBV11-3 and TRBJ1-3, with TRBD1 identical over 9 bases. The CDR3 totals 15 residues. Unmatched junction bases numbered 6, after V lost 5 bases and J lost 4 bases. CDR1 SGHNT and CDR2 YENEEA come from the germline V gene. CDR3 coding DNA: TGTGCCAGCAGCGCGGGACAGGGCGCAGGAAACACCATATATTTT. It translates to CASSAGQGAGNTIYF.

CDR3 amino acids: CASSSPGTQYF. The CDR3 nucleotides are TGTGCCAGCAGCTCCCCGGGTACGCAGTATTTT. V usage is TRBV9 and J usage is TRBJ2-3; D is unresolved. V lost 4 bases and J lost 8, with 8 bases in between. Germline lookup yields CDR1 SGDLS and CDR2 YYNGEE. The CDR3 has 11 residues.

CDR3 loop: CASSLWEDYNEQFF. Here the CDR3 DNA reads TGTGCCAGCAGTTTGTGGGAGGATTACAATGAGCAGTTCTTC. The chain has TRBV28 and TRBJ2-1; D perhaps matches TRBD2 (6 bases). Trimming left V 3 bases short and J 4 bases short, with 10 bases between. This CDR3 spans 14 amino acids. Looked up from germline, CDR1 is MDHEN and CDR2 is SYDVKM.